The 7 T cell receptor beta chains listed next were all sequenced from one sample in a study of blood T cells in healthy people across ages. A J-beta primer mix and a sample-barcoded 5' primer were used in a second PCR of roughly 6 to 12 cycles. One entry per CDR3 protein, called by TCRdb with MiXCR from the 5' RACE reads. The sample consists of about 580,000 distinct CDR3 sequences, around 50% of them appearing once. The sequenced material came from blood. These receptor sequences come from a man at least 80 years old in good health.

This clonotype was counted ten times or more. The chain uses TRBV5-1 and TRBJ2-7; no definite D call. V was cut by 4 bases and J by 6 bases, with 17 bases left in between. The CDR3 has 14 residues. CDR1 and CDR2 (germline): SGHRS, YFSETQ. CDR3 bases: TGCGCCAGCAGCGGTGGGCAGCTAATGGGCGAGCAGTACTTC. The encoded protein is CASSGGQLMGEQYF.

This clonotype was seen a few times. This chain connects TRBV7-9 to TRBJ2-7; possible D gene TRBD1, 6 bases. Between the trimmed V and J ends, which lost 4 bases and 5 bases, there was a span of 18 bases. This CDR3 is 15 amino acids long. Germline V gene data show CDR1 as SEHNR and CDR2 as FQNEAQ (reference sequence). The CDR3, as DNA: TGTGCCAGCAGCTCACCGGGACAAAGTGGCCACGAGCAGTACTTC. Translation gives CASSSPGQSGHEQYF.

This clonotype was seen a handful of times. This sequence may be a read error, since a much larger clone differs from it by one base. The chain has TRBV6-5 and TRBJ2-5, with 10 nucleotides matching TRBD2. The CDR3 runs 16 residues. CDR1 is MNHEY and CDR2 is SVGAGI in the germline V gene. V lost 6 bases to trimming and J lost 5 bases; unmatched junction nucleotides: 12. DNA of the CDR3: TGTGCCAGCAGCAGACGAGCGGGGGGGCAGCGGGAGACCCAGTACTTC. Protein sequence: CASSRRAGGQRETQYF.

This clonotype was counted ten times or more. The junction departs from the called germline gene at one end, perhaps through a read error. The V call is TRBV6-6, the J call TRBJ1-2; D is possibly TRBD1 (5 bases). From germline, CDR1 is MNHNY and CDR2 SVGAGI (reference sequence). This CDR3 region has 14 residues. The CDR3 loop is CASSDSGRDYGYTF. DNA for the CDR3: TGTGCCAGCAGTGACTCAGGGAGGGACTATGGCTACACCTTC.

The chain joins TRBV27 to TRBJ1-2, with D unclear. CDR1 is MNHEY, CDR2 SMNVEV, per germline (reference sequence). Trimming took 3 bases from V and 4 from J, leaving 9 bases between them. The CDR3 covers 13 residues. This CDR3 is CASSFNSLYGYTF. The DNA for the CDR3 is TGTGCCAGCAGTTTCAACAGTCTCTATGGCTACACCTTC.

This clonotype was seen a handful of times. This chain joins TRBV15 and TRBJ2-5; D is uncertain. CDR1 and CDR2 (germline): LNHNV, YYDKDF (reference sequence). V was clipped by 0 bases and J by 2 bases, with 7 bases between them. The CDR3 has 14 residues. The CDR3 here is CATSRDPVQETQYF. DNA of the CDR3: TGTGCCACCAGCAGAGATCCCGTACAAGAGACCCAGTACTTC.

The chain employs TRBV6-2 or TRBV6-3 and TRBJ2-4, with D maybe TRBD2 (6 bases). V lost 1 base, J lost 0 bases, and 13 bases lay in between. Germline V lookup: CDR1 MNHEY, CDR2 SVGEGT. The CDR3 loop spans 17 amino acids. CDR3 sequence reads: CASSYFSGLIAKNIQYF. CDR3 sequence (DNA): TGTGCCAGCAGTTACTTCAGCGGGCTGATAGCCAAAAACATTCAGTACTTC.